This TCR beta chain was found in a study of T cells in narcolepsy. General study results and limits: Same-patient CSF and blood CD4+ T cell clonotypes included HCRT-specific and TRIB2-specific autoreactive ones.

This clone occurred once. The antigen is not known. The CDR3 is made up of 12 amino acids. CDR1 and CDR2 (germline): MNHNS, SASEGT. V was pared by 8 bases and J by 5 bases, with 4 bases of the junction left unmatched. Assay: immunoSEQ multiplex PCR; the TCRdb copy retains only in-frame clones and omits some. This sample has approximately 25,000 clones, with around 84% found just once. The V and J genes are TRBV6-1 and TRBJ2-7; 9 bases agree with TRBD1. This TCR was sampled from a human donor in good health. What was sequenced was memory (CD45RA-) CD4+ T cells from blood. The chain's CDR3 is CASRDRDNEQYF. Written as DNA, the CDR3 is TGTGCCAGCCGGGACAGGGACAACGAGCAGTACTTC.